The 20 T cell receptor beta chains below were found in one sample sequenced in a study of T cell responses to AZD1222 COVID-19 vaccine. Clones were read by immunoSEQ multiplex PCR, and TCRdb kept only the in-frame ones, dropping some. The data hold around 180,000 clones, with almost 90% observed a single time. Sequenced here: peripheral blood, sampled on day 0 of AZD1222 vaccination. Source of these receptors: an adult in good health.

The chain combines TRBV10-1 with TRBJ1-1, with TRBD1 matching 9 bases. CDR1 and CDR2 (germline): WNHNN, SYGVQD (reference sequence). With 3 bases clipped from V and 3 bases from J, the junction kept 8 bases outside the gene matches. This CDR3 comprises 16 residues. The CDR3 DNA is TGCGCCAGCAGTGAACAATACAGGGGGCCACACACTGAAGCTTTCTTT. Its translation is CASSEQYRGPHTEAFF.

The chain uses TRBV6-5 and TRBJ1-5; no definite D call. Germline CDR1 reads MNHEY; CDR2 reads SVGAGI. The CDR3 totals 14 residues. Trimming took off 4 bases at V and 7 bases at J, with 14 bases between the two ends. The CDR3 loop reads CASSFDQVVQPQHF. Written as DNA, the CDR3 is TGTGCCAGCAGTTTTGACCAGGTGGTACAGCCCCAGCATTTT.

The chain uses TRBV5-6 and TRBJ1-2, with D unresolved. Germline V gives CDR1 SGHDT, CDR2 YYEEEE. This CDR3 comprises 11 residues. The V end lost 2 bases, the J end lost 1 base, and 0 bases lay between the germline ends. The CDR3 region has the DNA TGTGCCAGCAGCTTTAACTATGGCTACACCTTC. Amino acid sequence: CASSFNYGYTF.

The genes are TRBV7-2 and TRBJ2-6; perhaps D is TRBD1 or TRBD2 (5 bases each). Germline V gene data show CDR1 as SGHTA and CDR2 as FQGNSA. The CDR3 is 17 amino acids. V shed 4 bases and J shed 1 base, with 14 bases lying between them. In DNA, the CDR3 is TGTGCCAGCAGCTCGCCGGGACCGTTGTCTGGGGCCAACGTCCTGACTTTC. This gives the protein CASSSPGPLSGANVLTF.

The table lists this clone with a few counts. The CDR3 DNA sequence: TGTGCCAGCAGTTGGACAGGTTCTGAAGCTTTCTTT. Residues: CASSWTGSEAFF. V and J are TRBV6-2 or TRBV6-3 and TRBJ1-1, with 7 bases that match TRBD1. The germline CDR1 and CDR2 sequences are MNHEY and SVGEGT. V shed 4 bases and J 6 bases; nucleotides not matched to a gene: 2. The CDR3 spans 12 residues.

This chain uses TRBV24-1 with TRBJ1-2; D is undetermined. The CDR3 extends over 14 amino acids. The V and J ends lost 0 bases and 2 bases respectively, with 6 bases between them. Germline V lookup: CDR1 KGHDR, CDR2 SFDVKD. This chain's CDR3 is CATSDLGGNYGYTF. The CDR3 coding sequence is TGTGCCACCAGTGATTTGGGAGGAAACTATGGCTACACCTTC.

Only a few counts were recorded for this clone. The chain employs TRBV5-4 and TRBJ1-2; D perhaps matches TRBD1 (6 bases). The CDR3 runs to 15 residues. V was cut by 4 bases and J by 0 bases, with 13 bases left in between. The V gene's germline CDR1 is SGHNT and CDR2 YYREEE (reference sequence). CDR3 DNA sequence: TGTGCCAGCAGCACAGGGACCGCTTCTAACTATGGCTACACCTTC. Translation gives CASSTGTASNYGYTF.

The chain links TRBV30 to TRBJ1-4; 8 bases match TRBD1. The CDR3 length is 12 residues. V shed 7 bases, J shed 7 bases, and the junction held 5 bases outside the gene matches. Germline values: CDR1 GTSNPN, CDR2 SVGIG (reference sequence). Written as DNA, the CDR3 is TGTGCCTCCCAGGGGGCGCGTGAAAAACTGTTTTTT. Translated: CASQGAREKLFF.

As DNA, the CDR3 is TGCGCCAGCAGCTCGGCAGGAGAAGCTAACTATGGCTACACCTTC. It is translated as CASSSAGEANYGYTF. The rearrangement uses TRBV5-1 and TRBJ1-2; no definite D call. Germline loops: CDR1 SGHRS, CDR2 YFSETQ. CDR3 length equals 15 residues. V was shortened by 3 bases and J by 0 bases, with 12 bases between the two germline ends.

The V and J genes are TRBV4-2 and TRBJ2-2, with TRBD1 identical over 8 bases. CDR3 length: 16 residues. Germline-derived CDR1 and CDR2 are LGHNA and YNFKEQ. The V gene end was trimmed by 10 bases and the J gene end by 6 bases; junction bases not matched to a gene: 16. The CDR3 sequence: CANRYPETGVAGELFF. In DNA form, the CDR3 reads TGTGCCAACAGATATCCCGAGACAGGGGTGGCCGGGGAGCTGTTTTTT.

V gene TRBV11-2 combines with J gene TRBJ1-2; D is undetermined. Germline V gene lookup returns CDR1 SGHAT and CDR2 FQNNGV. The CDR3 is 12 amino acids. V was pared by 5 bases and J by 4 bases, with 8 bases between. The CDR3 region has the DNA TGTGCCAGCAGCCCGGGTGGCTATGGCTACACCTTC. Its translation is CASSPGGYGYTF.

V usage is TRBV18 and J usage is TRBJ1-2; D gene uncertain. The CDR3 contains 14 residues. V was trimmed by 0 bases and J by 5 bases, leaving 10 bases between them. Looked up from germline, CDR1 is KGHSH and CDR2 is LQKENI. CDR3 DNA sequence: TGTGCCAGCTCACCACCGGTGGTACTGTATGGCTACACCTTC. The encoded protein is CASSPPVVLYGYTF. Looking up the rest from reference TRBV18 and TRBJ1-2 gives the full variable domain: NAGVMQNPRHLVRRRGQEARLRCSPMKGHSHVYWYRQLPEEGLKFMVYLQKENIIDESGMPKERFSAEFPKEGPSILRIQQVVRGDSAAYFCASSPPVVLYGYTFGSGTRLTVV.

V and J are TRBV2 and TRBJ2-5, with 7 bases fitting TRBD1. V lost 6 bases, J lost 2 bases, and 6 bases stayed unmatched. CDR1 and CDR2 from the germline V gene are SNHLY and FYNNEI. The CDR3 consists of 14 residues. The CDR3 DNA follows: TGTGCCAGCAGCCTTGGGACAGCACAAGAGACCCAGTACTTC. It translates to CASSLGTAQETQYF.

V usage is TRBV12-3 or TRBV12-4 and J usage is TRBJ1-5; D call uncertain. Trimming shortened V by 0 bases and J by 11 bases, and 8 bases separated the two germline ends. The CDR3 consists of 12 residues. The CDR3 loop reads CASSLAKRSQHF. DNA of the CDR3: TGTGCCAGCAGTTTAGCCAAAAGGTCCCAGCATTTT.

J is TRBJ2-3 and V is TRBV7-9; 8 bases are a match to TRBD2. CDR3 size: 15 residues. The J segment lost 4 bases and the V segment lost 1 base, leaving 4 bases of the junction unmatched. In germline, CDR1 is SEHNR, CDR2 FQNEAQ (reference sequence). The CDR3 DNA reads as TGTGCCAGCAGCTTAGAAGGAGCGGGGGCAGATACGCAGTATTTT. Translation: CASSLEGAGADTQYF.

The CDR3, as DNA: TGCGCCAGCAGCCAAGGGCAGAGAAGTCCCGAGGGTAGTGAAAAACTGTTTTTT. It is translated as CASSQGQRSPEGSEKLFF. The V and J genes are TRBV4-1 and TRBJ1-4; D not certain. CDR3 length equals 18 residues. V was clipped by 1 base and J by 7 bases, with 22 bases between them. Per germline, CDR1 MGHRA and CDR2 YSYEKL.

This chain uses TRBV20-1 with TRBJ1-4, with D unclear. Germline lookup yields CDR1 DFQATT and CDR2 SNEGSKA (reference sequence). Trimming shortened V by 7 bases and J by 7 bases, and 10 bases separated the two germline ends. The CDR3 contains 11 residues. The CDR3 spells CSGQAGEKLFF. The CDR3 DNA sequence: TGCAGTGGCCAGGCAGGTGAAAAACTGTTTTTT.

This clone was detected only a few times. This chain joins TRBV7-8 and TRBJ1-3; TRBD1 aligns across 9 bases. The length of the CDR3 is 18 residues. CDR1 and CDR2 from the germline V gene are SGHVS and FQNEAQ. With V trimmed by 1 base and J by 7 bases, 14 bases remained unmatched. CDR3 residues: CASSLVRGQGAWRNTIYF. CDR3 sequence (DNA): TGTGCCAGCAGCTTAGTTAGGGGACAGGGTGCCTGGAGGAACACCATATATTTT.

This rearrangement joins TRBV19 to TRBJ1-1; D is unresolved. The CDR3 spans 12 residues. Trimming removed 4 bases from V and 10 bases from J, with 13 bases in between. Germline values: CDR1 LNHDA, CDR2 SQIVND (reference sequence). The chain's CDR3 is CASSREAGGAFF. CDR3 nucleotides: TGTGCCAGTAGTAGGGAGGCCGGAGGAGCTTTCTTT.

This clone was seen just once. J is TRBJ2-3 and V is TRBV5-4; the D gene is possibly TRBD2 (6 bases). Germline CDR1 reads SGHNT; CDR2 reads YYREEE (reference sequence). The CDR3 has 16 residues. The V and J ends lost 2 bases and 0 bases respectively, with 13 bases between them. CDR3 coding DNA: TGTGCCAGCAGCTTTCCCGGGGGTAGTAGCACAGATACGCAGTATTTT. Residues: CASSFPGGSSTDTQYF.